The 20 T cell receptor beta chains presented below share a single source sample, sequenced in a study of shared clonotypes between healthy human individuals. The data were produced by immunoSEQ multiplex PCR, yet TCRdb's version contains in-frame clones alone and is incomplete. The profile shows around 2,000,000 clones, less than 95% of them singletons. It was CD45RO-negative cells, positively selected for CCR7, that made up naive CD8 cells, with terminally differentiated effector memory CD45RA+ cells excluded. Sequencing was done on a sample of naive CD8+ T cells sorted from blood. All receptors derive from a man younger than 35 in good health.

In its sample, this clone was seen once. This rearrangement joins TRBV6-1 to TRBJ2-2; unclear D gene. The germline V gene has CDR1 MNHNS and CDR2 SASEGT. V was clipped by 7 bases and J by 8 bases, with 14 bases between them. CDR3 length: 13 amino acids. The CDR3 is CASTLLDWGELFF. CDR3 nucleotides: TGTGCCAGCACCCTCCTGGATTGGGGGGAGCTGTTTTTT.

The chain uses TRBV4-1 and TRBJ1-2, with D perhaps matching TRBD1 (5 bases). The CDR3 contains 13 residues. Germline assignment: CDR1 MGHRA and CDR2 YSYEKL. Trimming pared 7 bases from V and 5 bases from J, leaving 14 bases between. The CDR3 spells CASNPGGGYGYTF. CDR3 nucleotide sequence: TGCGCCAGCAACCCCGGGGGGGGGTATGGCTACACCTTC.

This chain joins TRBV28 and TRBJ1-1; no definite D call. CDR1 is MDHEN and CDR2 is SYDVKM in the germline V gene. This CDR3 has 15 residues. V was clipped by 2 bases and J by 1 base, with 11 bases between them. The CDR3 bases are TGTGCCAGCAGTTTAGTCGTCCCCAGGAACACTGAAGCTTTCTTT. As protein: CASSLVVPRNTEAFF.

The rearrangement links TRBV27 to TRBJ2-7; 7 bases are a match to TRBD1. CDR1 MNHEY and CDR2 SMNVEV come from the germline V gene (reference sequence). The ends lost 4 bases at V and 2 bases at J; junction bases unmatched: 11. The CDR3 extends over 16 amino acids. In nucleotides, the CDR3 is TGTGCCAGCAGTTCTACCCCCGGGACAGTGACCTACGAGCAGTACTTC. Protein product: CASSSTPGTVTYEQYF.

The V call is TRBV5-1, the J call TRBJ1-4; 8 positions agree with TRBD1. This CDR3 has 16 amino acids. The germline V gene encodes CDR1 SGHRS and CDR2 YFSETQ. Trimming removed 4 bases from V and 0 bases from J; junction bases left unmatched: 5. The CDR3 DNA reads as TGCGCCAGCAGCCTAGAACAGGGGGCAACTAATGAAAAACTGTTTTTT. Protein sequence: CASSLEQGATNEKLFF. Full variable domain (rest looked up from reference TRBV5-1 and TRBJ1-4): KAGVTQTPRYLIKTRGQQVTLSCSPISGHRSVSWYQQTPGQGLQFLFEYFSETQRNKGNFPGRFSGRQFSNSRSEMNVSTLELGDSALYLCASSLEQGATNEKLFFGSGTQLSVL.

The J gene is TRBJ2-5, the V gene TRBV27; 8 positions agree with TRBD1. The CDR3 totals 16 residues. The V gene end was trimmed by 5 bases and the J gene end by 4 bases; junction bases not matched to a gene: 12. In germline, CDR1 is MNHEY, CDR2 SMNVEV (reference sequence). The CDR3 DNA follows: TGTGCCAGCAGTGTAACCTTGACAGGGGAAAGAGAGACCCAGTACTTC. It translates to CASSVTLTGERETQYF.

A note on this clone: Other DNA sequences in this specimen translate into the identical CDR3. The CDR3 coding sequence is TGTGCCAGCAGCTCCGGACTGGTTAGCACAGATACGCAGTATTTT. Amino acids: CASSSGLVSTDTQYF. The rearrangement joins TRBV7-3 to TRBJ2-3; possibly TRBD2 for D (5 bases). The germline gives CDR1 SGHTA, CDR2 FQGTGA. This CDR3 is built from 15 residues. The germline V and J ends were trimmed by 4 bases and 0 bases, with 11 bases remaining between them.

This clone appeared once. The CDR3 region is CASSVVETNTGELFF. As DNA, the CDR3 is TGTGCCAGCAGTGTCGTAGAGACGAACACCGGGGAGCTGTTTTTT. The chain recombines TRBV25-1 with TRBJ2-2; no reliable D call. CDR3 length: 15 amino acids. With 4 bases removed from V and 0 bases from J, the gap between germline ends came to 9 bases. Germline CDR1 reads MGHDK; CDR2 reads SYGVNS.

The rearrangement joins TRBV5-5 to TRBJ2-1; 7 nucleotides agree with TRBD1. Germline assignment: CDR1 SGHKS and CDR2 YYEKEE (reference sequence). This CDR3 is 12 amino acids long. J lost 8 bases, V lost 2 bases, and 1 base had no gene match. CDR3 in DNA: TGTGCCAGCAGCTTTGACAGGGATGAGCAGTTCTTC. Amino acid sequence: CASSFDRDEQFF.

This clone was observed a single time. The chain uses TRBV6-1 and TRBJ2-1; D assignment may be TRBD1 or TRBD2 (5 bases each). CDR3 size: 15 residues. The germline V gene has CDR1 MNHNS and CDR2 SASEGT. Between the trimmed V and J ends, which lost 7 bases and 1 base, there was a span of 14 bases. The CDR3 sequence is CASTPGTLSYNEQFF. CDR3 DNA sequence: TGTGCCAGCACCCCCGGGACCCTTTCCTACAATGAGCAGTTCTTC.

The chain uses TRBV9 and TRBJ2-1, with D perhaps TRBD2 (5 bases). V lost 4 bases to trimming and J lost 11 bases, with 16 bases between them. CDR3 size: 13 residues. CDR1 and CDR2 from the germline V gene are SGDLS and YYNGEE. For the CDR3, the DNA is TGTGCCAGCAGCTCAGCGGTCCAGCCGAAGCAGTTCTTC. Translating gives CASSSAVQPKQFF.

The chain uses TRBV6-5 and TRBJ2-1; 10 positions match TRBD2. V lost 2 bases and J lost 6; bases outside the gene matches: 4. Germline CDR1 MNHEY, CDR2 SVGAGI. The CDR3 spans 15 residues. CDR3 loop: CASSYPTSGFNEQFF. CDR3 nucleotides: TGTGCCAGCAGTTACCCGACTAGCGGGTTCAATGAGCAGTTCTTC.

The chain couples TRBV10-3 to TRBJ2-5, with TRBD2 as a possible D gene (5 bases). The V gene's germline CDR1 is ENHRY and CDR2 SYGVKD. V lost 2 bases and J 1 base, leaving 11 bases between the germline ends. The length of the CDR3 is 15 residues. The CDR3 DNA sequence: TGTGCCATCAGTGAGCCTACGGACTTCCAAGAGACCCAGTACTTC. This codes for CAISEPTDFQETQYF.

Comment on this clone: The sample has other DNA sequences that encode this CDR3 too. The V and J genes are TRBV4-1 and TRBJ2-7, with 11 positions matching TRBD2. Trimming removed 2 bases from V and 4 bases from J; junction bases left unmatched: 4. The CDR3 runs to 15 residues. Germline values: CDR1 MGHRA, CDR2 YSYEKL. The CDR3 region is CASSQRLAGPYEQYF. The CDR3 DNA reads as TGCGCCAGCAGCCAACGACTAGCGGGGCCTTACGAGCAGTACTTC.

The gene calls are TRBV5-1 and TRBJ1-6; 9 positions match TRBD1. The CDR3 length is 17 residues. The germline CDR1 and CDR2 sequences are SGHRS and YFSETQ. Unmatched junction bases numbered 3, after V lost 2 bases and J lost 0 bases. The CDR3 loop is CASSFDRGDSYNSPLHF. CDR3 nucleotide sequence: TGCGCCAGCAGCTTCGACAGGGGGGACTCCTATAATTCACCCCTCCACTTT.

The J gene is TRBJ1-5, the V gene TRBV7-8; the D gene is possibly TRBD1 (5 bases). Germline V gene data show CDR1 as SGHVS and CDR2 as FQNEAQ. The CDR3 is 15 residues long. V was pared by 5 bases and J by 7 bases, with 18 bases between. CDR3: CASSQITGGEQPQHF. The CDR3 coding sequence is TGTGCCAGCAGCCAAATTACGGGGGGAGAGCAGCCCCAGCATTTT.

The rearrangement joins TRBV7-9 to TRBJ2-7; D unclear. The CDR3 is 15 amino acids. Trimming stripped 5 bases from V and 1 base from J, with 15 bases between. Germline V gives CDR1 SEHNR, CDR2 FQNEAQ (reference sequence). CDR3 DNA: TGTGCCAGCAGCGACCGGGCAGGCGGATCCTACGAGCAGTACTTC. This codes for CASSDRAGGSYEQYF.

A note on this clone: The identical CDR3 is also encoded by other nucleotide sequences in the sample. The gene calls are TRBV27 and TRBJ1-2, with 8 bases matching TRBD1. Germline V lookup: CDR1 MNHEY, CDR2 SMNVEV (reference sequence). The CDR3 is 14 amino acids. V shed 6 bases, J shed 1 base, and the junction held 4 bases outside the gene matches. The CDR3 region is CASSLTGGNYGYTF. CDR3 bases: TGTGCCAGCAGCCTCACAGGGGGTAACTATGGCTACACCTTC.

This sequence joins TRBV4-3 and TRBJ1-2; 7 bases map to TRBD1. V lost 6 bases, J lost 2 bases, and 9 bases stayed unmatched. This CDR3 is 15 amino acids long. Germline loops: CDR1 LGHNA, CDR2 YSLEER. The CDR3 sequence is CASSLQGLNNYGYTF. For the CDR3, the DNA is TGCGCCAGCAGTCTACAGGGGTTGAACAACTATGGCTACACCTTC.

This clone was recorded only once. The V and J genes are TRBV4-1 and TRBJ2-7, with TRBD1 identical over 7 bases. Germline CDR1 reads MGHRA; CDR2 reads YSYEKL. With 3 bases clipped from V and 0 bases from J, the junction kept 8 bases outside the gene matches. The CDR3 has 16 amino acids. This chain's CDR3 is CASSQSGQVSSYEQYF. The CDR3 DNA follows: TGCGCCAGCAGCCAGTCCGGACAGGTGAGCTCCTACGAGCAGTACTTC.